This T cell receptor beta chain emerged from a study of blood T cell repertoires in COVID-19. At the level of the study: Samples representing acute and convalescent COVID-19 were sourced from the United States, Italy and Spain.

Generated by immunoSEQ multiplex PCR, the TCRdb table keeps only in-frame clones and is missing some. The sample has some 140,000 clones; around four fifths are singletons. This TCR was sampled from a man aged 80 or over with acute or convalescent COVID-19. Sequenced input: peripheral blood.

This chain's CDR3 is CASSFSGVNEQFF. CDR3 sequence (DNA): TGTGCCAGCAGCTTCTCCGGGGTCAATGAGCAGTTCTTC. This chain joins TRBV3-1 (or the pseudogene TRBV3-2) and TRBJ2-1, with D possibly matching TRBD2 (5 bases). The V gene lost 5 bases and the J gene lost 6 bases, with 11 bases spanning the gap. The CDR3 has 13 amino acids. Germline V CDR1 and CDR2: LGHDT, YNNKEL (reference sequence).